This T cell receptor (beta chain) emerged from a study of cytomegalovirus exposure and HLA in healthy donors. This CDR3 is built from 13 residues. Trimming removed 1 base from V and 1 base from J, with 6 bases in between. Germline CDR1 SGHDT, CDR2 YYEEEE. The PCR contained 60 Vbeta and 13 Jbeta primers. Sequencing used immunoSEQ multiplex PCR; TCRdb keeps in-frame clones, though not all of them. The sample has about 160,000 clones; about four fifths are singletons. This chain joins TRBV5-6 and TRBJ2-7, with D perhaps TRBD2 (6 bases). This TCR was sampled from a woman between 50 and 59 years old in good health and CMV-seropositive. Input material: PBMCs. As DNA, the CDR3 is TGTGCCAGCAGCTTGCGGGGGTCCTACGAGCAGTACTTC. It yields the protein CASSLRGSYEQYF.